The 12 T cell receptor beta chains below were found in one sample sequenced in a study of blood T cell repertoires in COVID-19. Measured with immunoSEQ multiplex PCR; TCRdb has only the in-frame clones, and not every one. The table has more than 130,000 clones, around nine tenths seen once; the top ten hold about 11%. The specimen sequenced was peripheral blood. These receptors were obtained from a man between 50 and 59 years old with active or convalescent COVID-19.

The chain is built from TRBV11-1 and TRBJ2-2; possibly TRBD1 for D (5 bases). Germline CDR1 reads SGHAT; CDR2 reads FQDESV (reference sequence). Trimming removed 1 base at V and 4 bases at J, with 13 bases between. The CDR3 sequence is 16 residues long. The CDR3 coding sequence is TGTGCCAGCAGCTTAGGACAGCTAAGGGGCACCGGGGAGCTGTTTTTT. This codes for CASSLGQLRGTGELFF.

This clone was observed a few times. The chain employs TRBV28 and TRBJ1-2; TRBD1 matches 8 bases. Germline V gene lookup returns CDR1 MDHEN and CDR2 SYDVKM. The CDR3 is 14 residues long. V trimming: 5 bases; J trimming: 0 bases; junction bases outside the gene matches: 2. The CDR3: CASSDRGANYGYTF. The CDR3 nucleotides are TGTGCCAGCAGTGACAGGGGAGCTAACTATGGCTACACCTTC.

The chain joins TRBV11-2 to TRBJ1-3; 12 bases align to TRBD1. CDR1 SGHAT and CDR2 FQNNGV come from the germline V gene. This CDR3 is built from 19 residues. V trimming: 0 bases; J trimming: 0 bases; junction bases outside the gene matches: 6. CDR3 loop: CASSLDPGQGALSGNTIYF. CDR3 bases: TGTGCCAGCAGCTTAGACCCGGGACAGGGGGCCCTCTCTGGAAACACCATATATTTT.

This clone has more than one count but fewer than ten. This chain connects TRBV27 to TRBJ1-5; no firm D call. V was clipped by 6 bases and J by 1 base, with 16 bases between them. Germline V gives CDR1 MNHEY, CDR2 SMNVEV (reference sequence). The CDR3 sequence is 16 residues long. CDR3: CASSRYAGGSNQPQHF. CDR3 in DNA: TGTGCCAGCAGCCGATATGCCGGAGGGAGCAATCAGCCCCAGCATTTT.

The chain couples TRBV10-3 to TRBJ1-5, with D tentatively TRBD1 (6 bases). Germline V CDR1 and CDR2: ENHRY, SYGVKD. Trimming removed 6 bases from V and 7 bases from J, with 22 bases in between. This CDR3 contains 16 residues. CDR3 in DNA: TGTGCCATCAGGACTCACAGGGATGGGCAGGGACAGCCCCAGCATTTT. Translating it yields CAIRTHRDGQGQPQHF.

The genes are TRBV5-1 and TRBJ2-3; tentative D call: TRBD2 (5 bases). The CDR3 is 13 residues long. Germline-derived CDR1 and CDR2 are SGHRS and YFSETQ. Trimming shortened V by 7 bases and J by 2 bases, and 11 bases separated the two germline ends. CDR3 sequence: CASGERATDTQYF. In DNA, the CDR3 is TGCGCCAGCGGGGAGAGGGCCACAGATACGCAGTATTTT.

V usage is TRBV2 and J usage is TRBJ2-7; TRBD1 aligns across 9 bases. V lost 8 bases to trimming and J lost 7 bases; unmatched junction nucleotides: 6. Germline-derived CDR1 and CDR2 are SNHLY and FYNNEI. The CDR3 is made up of 12 amino acids. The CDR3 nucleotides are TGTGCCAGCGAACAGGGGGCATGGGAGCAGTACTTC. This translates into CASEQGAWEQYF.

V is TRBV3-1 (or the pseudogene TRBV3-2) and J is TRBJ1-6; no definite D call. V shed 1 base and J shed 8 bases, with 6 bases lying between them. The CDR3 spans 13 residues. The germline CDR1 and CDR2 sequences are LGHDT and YNNKEL (reference sequence). DNA of the CDR3: TGTGCCAGCAGCCAAGTTGAGGATTCACCCCTCCACTTT. Translated, it gives CASSQVEDSPLHF.

This rearrangement joins TRBV2 to TRBJ2-7, with a tentative D call TRBD1 (5 bases). V lost 5 bases, J lost 0 bases, and 11 bases lay in between. CDR3 length: 14 residues. The germline gives CDR1 SNHLY, CDR2 FYNNEI. This chain's CDR3 is CASSTDMISYEQYF. In DNA form, the CDR3 reads TGTGCCAGCAGTACGGACATGATCTCCTACGAGCAGTACTTC.

The chain joins TRBV19 to TRBJ2-4; 7 nucleotides align to TRBD2. CDR1 is LNHDA, CDR2 SQIVND, per germline (reference sequence). The CDR3 has 16 amino acids. With V trimmed by 6 bases and J by 2 bases, 10 bases remained unmatched. This CDR3 is CASSRTLTSPKNIQYF. The DNA for the CDR3 is TGTGCCAGTAGCCGAACCCTGACTAGCCCCAAAAACATTCAGTACTTC.

The V call is TRBV19, the J call TRBJ1-3, with D tentatively TRBD1 (5 bases). The CDR3 loop spans 17 amino acids. CDR1 and CDR2 (germline): LNHDA, SQIVND (reference sequence). V lost 5 bases and J lost 0, with 17 bases in between. For the CDR3, the DNA is TGTGCCAGTAGTGCCTACCGTGGCGGGGGCTCTGGAAACACCATATATTTT. Residues: CASSAYRGGGSGNTIYF.

This chain uses TRBV12-3 or TRBV12-4 with TRBJ1-2, with D uncertain. V was pared by 3 bases and J by 5 bases, with 10 bases between. This CDR3 contains 13 residues. This chain's CDR3 is CASSFRSEYGYTF. The CDR3 DNA reads TGTGCCAGCAGTTTTAGGTCGGAGTATGGCTACACCTTC.